Presented here are 14 T cell receptor beta chains from one specimen sequenced in a study of CD8+ T cells in alopecia areata. The authors extracted RNA and reverse transcribed it into cDNA as the sequencing template. The data were produced by immunoSEQ multiplex PCR, yet TCRdb's version contains in-frame clones alone and is incomplete. The sample contains 100,000 to 150,000 clones, under 40% of which appear only once. Sequencing input: CD4+ T cells sorted from blood. The source is a human donor with alopecia areata.

The V gene is TRBV5-4, the J gene TRBJ2-5; 7 nucleotides align to TRBD2. Germline values: CDR1 SGHNT, CDR2 YYREEE (reference sequence). The CDR3 extends over 15 amino acids. V was clipped by 0 bases and J by 3 bases; unmatched bases: 5. CDR3 protein: CASSLGGTIKETQYF. The DNA for the CDR3 is TGTGCCAGCAGCTTGGGAGGGACTATTAAAGAGACCCAGTACTTC.

This sequence joins TRBV7-6 and TRBJ2-7, with D perhaps matching TRBD1 (6 bases). Germline V gives CDR1 SGHVS, CDR2 FNYEAQ. Trimming left V 6 bases short and J 1 base short, with 13 bases between. There are 14 residues in the CDR3. CDR3 DNA sequence: TGTGCCAGCAGTTTAAGACAGGATTCCTACGAGCAGTACTTC. Translation: CASSLRQDSYEQYF. The variable domain in full, with the rest retrieved from reference TRBV7-6 and TRBJ2-7, is GAGVSQSPRYKVTKRGQDVALRCDPISGHVSLYWYRQALGQGPEFLTYFNYEAQQDKSGLPNDRFSAERPEGSISTLTIQRTEQRDSAMYRCASSLRQDSYEQYFGPGTRLTVT.

In its sample, this clone was seen once. The rearrangement links TRBV29-1 to TRBJ2-7; tentatively, D is TRBD1 (8 bases). The germline V gene encodes CDR1 SQVTM and CDR2 ANQGSEA. This CDR3 has 16 residues. V was cut by 1 base and J by 5 bases, with 21 bases left in between. CDR3 nucleotides: TGCAGCGTTGAAGGCCCGCGGGGGCAGGGGGCTAACGAGCAGTACTTC. Translating it yields CSVEGPRGQGANEQYF.

There are a few counts of this clone. This chain uses TRBV7-8 with TRBJ1-5; D uncertain. Between the trimmed V and J ends, which lost 3 bases and 1 base, there was a span of 10 bases. Germline lookup yields CDR1 SGHVS and CDR2 FQNEAQ. The CDR3 has 15 amino acids. Written as DNA, the CDR3 is TGTGCCAGCAGCTTGGGCCCGTTCAGCAATCAGCCCCAGCATTTT. Protein product: CASSLGPFSNQPQHF.

CDR3 nucleotides: TGTGCCAGCAGCCAAGCCCGACTAGGCCGGCAAGAGACCCAGTACTTC. It is translated as CASSQARLGRQETQYF. This sequence joins TRBV4-2 and TRBJ2-5, with D maybe TRBD2 (6 bases). This CDR3 has 16 amino acids. V was cut by 1 base and J by 2 bases, with 14 bases left in between. Per germline, CDR1 LGHNA and CDR2 YNFKEQ.

The genes are TRBV7-2 and TRBJ2-5; D is perhaps TRBD2 (6 bases). CDR1 is SGHTA, CDR2 FQGNSA, per germline. Trimming left V 5 bases short and J 5 bases short, with 15 bases between. The CDR3 is 14 amino acids. As DNA, the CDR3 is TGTGCCAGCAGCCGGGACTTCATCGCGGAGACCCAGTACTTC. Amino acids: CASSRDFIAETQYF.

This clone was counted at least ten times. The chain employs TRBV28 and TRBJ1-2; D gene unclear. Germline lookup yields CDR1 MDHEN and CDR2 SYDVKM. This CDR3 is built from 13 residues. V gave up 5 bases and J gave up 2 bases, with 9 bases separating them. Written as DNA, the CDR3 is TGTGCCAGCAGTCTAGAGGGAAACTATGGCTACACCTTC. This translates into CASSLEGNYGYTF.

The chain has TRBV7-9 and TRBJ1-5; D gene unclear. The germline V and J ends were trimmed by 7 bases and 2 bases, with 12 bases remaining between them. The germline gives CDR1 SEHNR, CDR2 FQNEAQ (reference sequence). The CDR3 contains 14 residues. The CDR3 bases are TGTGCCAGCAACCCCGACACTGGCAATCAGCCCCAGCATTTT. Translating gives CASNPDTGNQPQHF.

A note on this clone: The junction shows a germline mismatch at one end, possibly a read error. V and J are TRBV7-7 and TRBJ2-3; 7 bases are shared with TRBD1. The CDR3 runs to 15 residues. Per the germline V gene, CDR1 is SSHAT and CDR2 is FNYEAQ (reference sequence). Written as DNA, the CDR3 is TGTGCTAGCAGCTTAGCAGGGGGATCCACAGATACGCAGTATTTT. This gives the protein CASSLAGGSTDTQYF.

The rearrangement joins TRBV18 to TRBJ2-5; D gene unclear. CDR3 length: 11 amino acids. Deletions cut 5 bases from V and 1 base from J, with 2 bases between. CDR1 and CDR2 from the germline V gene are KGHSH and LQKENI. The CDR3 loop is CASSGQETQYF. The CDR3 bases are TGTGCCAGCTCAGGCCAAGAGACCCAGTACTTC.

This chain links TRBV6-6 with TRBJ2-7; D is unclear. The CDR3 consists of 12 residues. V dropped 4 bases and J dropped 4 bases, with 8 bases sitting between them. The germline gives CDR1 MNHNY, CDR2 SVGAGI (reference sequence). This CDR3 is CASSSEYYEQYF. In nucleotides, the CDR3 is TGTGCCAGCAGTTCCGAATATTACGAGCAGTACTTC.

The gene calls are TRBV5-4 and TRBJ2-7; D perhaps matches TRBD1 (6 bases). Trimming took off 4 bases at V and 7 bases at J, with 15 bases between the two ends. The length of the CDR3 is 13 residues. Germline V gene data show CDR1 as SGHNT and CDR2 as YYREEE (reference sequence). CDR3 in amino acids: CASSGTRTREQYF. In DNA form, the CDR3 reads TGTGCCAGCAGCGGGACACGCACGAGGGAGCAGTACTTC.

This clone was observed a few times. V gene TRBV5-1 combines with J gene TRBJ2-7; D not resolved. The CDR3 has 14 amino acids. V was trimmed by 0 bases and J by 2 bases, leaving 9 bases between them. Germline V gene sequence: CDR1 SGHRS, CDR2 YFSETQ. The CDR3 region is CASSLVNGPYEQYF. The CDR3 coding sequence is TGCGCCAGCAGCTTGGTGAATGGACCCTACGAGCAGTACTTC.

This chain connects TRBV2 to TRBJ2-1; the D gene is possibly TRBD1 (6 bases). CDR3 length: 15 amino acids. Germline lookup yields CDR1 SNHLY and CDR2 FYNNEI. Trimming removed 4 bases at V and 0 bases at J, with 10 bases between. The CDR3 is CASSGQGLSYNEQFF. CDR3 bases: TGTGCCAGCAGTGGTCAGGGGCTCTCCTACAATGAGCAGTTCTTC.